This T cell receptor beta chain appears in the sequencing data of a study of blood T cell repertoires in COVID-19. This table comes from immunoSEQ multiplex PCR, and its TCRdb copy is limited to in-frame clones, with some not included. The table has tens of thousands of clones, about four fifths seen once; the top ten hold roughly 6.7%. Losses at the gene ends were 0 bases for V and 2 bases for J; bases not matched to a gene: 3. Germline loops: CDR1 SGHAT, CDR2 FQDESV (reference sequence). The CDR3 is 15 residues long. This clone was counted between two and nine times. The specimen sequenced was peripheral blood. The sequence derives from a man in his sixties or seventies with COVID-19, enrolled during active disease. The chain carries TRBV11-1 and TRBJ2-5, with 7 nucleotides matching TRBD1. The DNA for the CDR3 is TGTGCCAGCAGCTTAGCCAGGGGGAGACAAGAGACCCAGTACTTC. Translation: CASSLARGRQETQYF.